This T cell receptor (beta chain) derives from a study of cytomegalovirus exposure and HLA in healthy donors. 13 Jbeta primers and 60 Vbeta primers were used for the PCR. Generated by immunoSEQ multiplex PCR, the TCRdb table keeps only in-frame clones and is missing some. The sample comprises more than 85,000 clones, about four fifths of which are singletons, and over 2.5% rests with the top ten. Regarding this clone: Its antigen is undetermined.

Study outcomes and limitations: The study designated some 180 TCR beta chains cytomegalovirus-associated. It is likely that the observed cluster of highly shared sequence variants was a sequencing artifact.

V shed 2 bases, J shed 7 bases, and the junction held 7 bases outside the gene matches. This CDR3 spans 16 amino acids. Germline lookup yields CDR1 MNHEY and CDR2 SVGAGI. Input material: PBMCs. The source of this sequence is a woman aged 60-75 years in good health and CMV-seropositive. The rearrangement joins TRBV6-5 to TRBJ2-1, with TRBD2 matching over 11 bases. The CDR3 region is CASSYTSGRGDNEQFF. The DNA of the CDR3 is TGTGCCAGCAGTTACACTAGCGGGAGAGGGGATAATGAGCAGTTCTTC.